This T cell receptor beta chain was obtained from a study of cytomegalovirus exposure and HLA in healthy donors. Study in general: Genotyping of 400 or so donors showed that about 79% belonged to the Caucasian-associated ancestry cluster. The study, taken as a whole, reports: Analyzed later, association rates of TCRs varied across HLA loci, with DRB1 most and HLA-C fewest.

On this clone itself: The target antigen is unknown.

Per germline, CDR1 SGHAT and CDR2 FQNNGV. V was shortened by 5 bases and J by 2 bases, with 9 bases between the two germline ends. This CDR3 has 13 residues. Primers: 60 Vbeta forward and 13 Jbeta reverse. Some clones are missing from TCRdb's copy, which holds only in-frame ones; the method was immunoSEQ multiplex PCR. The data contain approximately 74,000 clones, approximately 71% of them singletons. The specimen sequenced was PBMCs. The receptor was isolated from a woman aged 40 to 49 in good health and CMV-seronegative. The chain carries TRBV11-2 and TRBJ2-5; maybe TRBD2 (5 bases). In DNA, the CDR3 is TGTGCCAGCAGCGCCGGGATGCAAGAGACCCAGTACTTC. Translation gives CASSAGMQETQYF.